This TCR beta chain was observed in a study of blood T cell repertoires in COVID-19. Whole-study context: Samples came from the United States, Italy and Spain, spanning acute and convalescent COVID-19. T cells, B-cell-depleted T cells, or PBMCs provided the cDNA or gDNA that served as material.

At least ten counts were recorded for this clone. Trimming left V 1 base short and J 2 bases short, with 15 bases between. This CDR3 region has 17 residues. Looked up from germline, CDR1 is MGHRA and CDR2 is YSYEKL. How the authors handled the data: Amplification with reference gene primers provided the estimates of nucleated cell counts. The assay was immunoSEQ multiplex PCR, and TCRdb's table has in-frame clones only and misses some. V, J and clone size derive from that table, while D and trimming were established from the DNA sequence. The data hold 540,000 or so clones, with 85% to 90% observed a single time. A Seattle source enrolled patients during active infection and followed them longitudinally.

This sequence was found in a woman between 50 and 59 years old with COVID-19, enrolled during active disease. The rearrangement uses TRBV4-1 and TRBJ1-5; D is perhaps TRBD1 (5 bases). Specimen: peripheral blood. For the CDR3, the DNA is TGCGCCAGCAGCCAAGGCTTGGGGCGGAGGGGCAATCAGCCCCAGCATTTT. This encodes CASSQGLGRRGNQPQHF.